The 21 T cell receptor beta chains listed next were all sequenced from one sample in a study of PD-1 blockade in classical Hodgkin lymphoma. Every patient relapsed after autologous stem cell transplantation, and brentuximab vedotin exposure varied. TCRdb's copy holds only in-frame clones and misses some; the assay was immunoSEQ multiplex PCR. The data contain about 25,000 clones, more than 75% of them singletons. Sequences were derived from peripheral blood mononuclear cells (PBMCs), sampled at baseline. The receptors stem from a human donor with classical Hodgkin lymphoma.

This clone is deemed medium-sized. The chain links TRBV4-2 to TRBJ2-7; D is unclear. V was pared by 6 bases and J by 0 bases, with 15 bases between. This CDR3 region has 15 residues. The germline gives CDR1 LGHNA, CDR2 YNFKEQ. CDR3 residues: CASRDQETASYEQYF. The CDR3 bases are TGTGCCAGCAGAGACCAAGAAACAGCCTCCTACGAGCAGTACTTC.

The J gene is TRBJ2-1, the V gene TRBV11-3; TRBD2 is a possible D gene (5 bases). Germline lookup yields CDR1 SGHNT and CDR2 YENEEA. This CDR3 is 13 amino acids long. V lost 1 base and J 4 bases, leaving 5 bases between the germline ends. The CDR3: CASSLGGYNEQFF. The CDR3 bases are TGTGCCAGCAGCTTAGGAGGGTACAATGAGCAGTTCTTC.

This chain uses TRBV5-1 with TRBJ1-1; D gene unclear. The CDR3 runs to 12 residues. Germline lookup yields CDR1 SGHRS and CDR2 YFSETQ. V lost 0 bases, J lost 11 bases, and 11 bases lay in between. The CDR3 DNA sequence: TGCGCCAGCAGCTTGGCCGGAGGGAGTGCTTTCTTT. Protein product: CASSLAGGSAFF.

CDR3 in amino acids: CAILAAYPNNSPLHF. DNA of the CDR3: TGTGCCATCCTAGCAGCATACCCCAATAATTCACCCCTCCACTTT. The chain has TRBV6-9 and TRBJ1-6; D is uncertain. Trimming removed 10 bases from V and 5 bases from J, with 18 bases in between. The CDR3 runs to 15 residues. CDR1 is MNHGY, CDR2 SVAAGI, per germline.

The CDR3 nucleotides are TGTGCCTGGAGTGTGGGTCAGGGGGAAGAGACCCAGTACTTC. Translation: CAWSVGQGEETQYF. The V gene is TRBV30, the J gene TRBJ2-5, with TRBD1 matching 7 bases. CDR1 is GTSNPN and CDR2 is SVGIG in the germline V gene (reference sequence). The CDR3 is made up of 14 amino acids. Trimming took 0 bases from V and 3 from J; bases not matched to a gene: 4.

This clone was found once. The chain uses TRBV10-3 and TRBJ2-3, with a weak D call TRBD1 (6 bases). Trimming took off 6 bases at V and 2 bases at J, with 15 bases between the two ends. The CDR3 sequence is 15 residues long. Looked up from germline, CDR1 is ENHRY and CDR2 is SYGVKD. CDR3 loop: CAIRSAGATTDTQYF. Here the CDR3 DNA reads TGTGCCATCAGGTCGGCAGGGGCGACCACAGATACGCAGTATTTT.

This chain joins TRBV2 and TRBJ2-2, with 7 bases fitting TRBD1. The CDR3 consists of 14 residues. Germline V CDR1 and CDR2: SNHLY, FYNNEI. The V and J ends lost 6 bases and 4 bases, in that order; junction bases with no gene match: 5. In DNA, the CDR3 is TGTGCCAGCAGGACCAGGGGGACCACCGGGGAGCTGTTTTTT. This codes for CASRTRGTTGELFF.

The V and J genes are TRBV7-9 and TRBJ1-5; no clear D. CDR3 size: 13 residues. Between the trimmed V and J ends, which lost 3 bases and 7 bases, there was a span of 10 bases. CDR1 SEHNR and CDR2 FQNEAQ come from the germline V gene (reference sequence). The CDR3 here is CASSLEGPQPQHF. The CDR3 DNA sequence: TGTGCCAGCAGCTTGGAGGGTCCGCAGCCCCAGCATTTT.

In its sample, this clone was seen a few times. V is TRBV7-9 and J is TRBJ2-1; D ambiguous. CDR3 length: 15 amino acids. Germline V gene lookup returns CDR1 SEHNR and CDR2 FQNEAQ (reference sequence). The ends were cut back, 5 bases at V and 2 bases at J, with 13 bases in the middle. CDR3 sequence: CASSDQARPYNEQFF. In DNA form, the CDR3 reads TGTGCCAGCAGCGACCAAGCGAGGCCCTACAATGAGCAGTTCTTC.

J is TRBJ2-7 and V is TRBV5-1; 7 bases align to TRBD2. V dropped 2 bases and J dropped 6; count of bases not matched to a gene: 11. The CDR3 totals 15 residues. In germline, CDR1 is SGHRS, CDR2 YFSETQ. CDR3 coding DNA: TGCGCCAGCAGCTTAGGAGCGGGGTCTCCCCGCGAGCAGTACTTC. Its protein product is CASSLGAGSPREQYF.

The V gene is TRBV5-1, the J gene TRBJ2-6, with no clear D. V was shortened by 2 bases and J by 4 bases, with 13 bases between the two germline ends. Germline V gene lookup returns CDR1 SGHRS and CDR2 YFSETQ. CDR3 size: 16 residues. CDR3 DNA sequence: TGCGCCAGCAGCTTAGGCTCCCTCCCGGGGGCCAACGTCCTGACTTTC. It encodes CASSLGSLPGANVLTF.

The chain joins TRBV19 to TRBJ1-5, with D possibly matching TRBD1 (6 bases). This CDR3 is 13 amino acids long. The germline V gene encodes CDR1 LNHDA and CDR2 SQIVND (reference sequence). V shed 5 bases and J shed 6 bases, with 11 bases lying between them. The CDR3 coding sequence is TGTGCCAGTAGTCTCGACAGGTCTCAGCCCCAGCATTTT. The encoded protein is CASSLDRSQPQHF.

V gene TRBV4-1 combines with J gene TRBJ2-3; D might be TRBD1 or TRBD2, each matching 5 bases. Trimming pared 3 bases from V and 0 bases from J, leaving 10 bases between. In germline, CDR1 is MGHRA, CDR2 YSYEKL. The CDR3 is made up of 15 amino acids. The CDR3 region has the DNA TGCGCCAGCAGCCACCGGGACCCTAGCACAGATACGCAGTATTTT. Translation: CASSHRDPSTDTQYF.

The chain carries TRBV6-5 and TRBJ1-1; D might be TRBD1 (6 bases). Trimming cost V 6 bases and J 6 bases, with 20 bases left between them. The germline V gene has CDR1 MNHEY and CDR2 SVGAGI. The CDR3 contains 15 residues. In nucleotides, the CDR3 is TGTGCCAGCAGCCCCGGACAGCGCTGGGAGGCTGAAGCTTTCTTT. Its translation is CASSPGQRWEAEAFF.

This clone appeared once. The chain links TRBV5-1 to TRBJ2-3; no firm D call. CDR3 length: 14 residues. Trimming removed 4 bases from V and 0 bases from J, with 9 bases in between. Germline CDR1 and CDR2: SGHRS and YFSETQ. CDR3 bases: TGCGCCAGCAGCAGGGCAACGAGCACAGATACGCAGTATTTT. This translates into CASSRATSTDTQYF.

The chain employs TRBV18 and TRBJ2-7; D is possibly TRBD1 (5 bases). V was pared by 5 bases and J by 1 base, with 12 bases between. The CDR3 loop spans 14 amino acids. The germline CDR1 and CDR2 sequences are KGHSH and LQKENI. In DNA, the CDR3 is TGTGCCAGCTCAACTCGACAGAATTCCTACGAGCAGTACTTC. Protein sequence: CASSTRQNSYEQYF.

CDR3 residues: CASSEGQGLRGAFF. CDR3 nucleotides: TGTGCCAGCAGTGAAGGGCAAGGACTCCGGGGAGCTTTCTTT. This rearrangement joins TRBV6-1 to TRBJ1-1; D call uncertain. The CDR3 totals 14 residues. V was pared by 1 base and J by 10 bases, with 16 bases between. The germline V gene encodes CDR1 MNHNS and CDR2 SASEGT.

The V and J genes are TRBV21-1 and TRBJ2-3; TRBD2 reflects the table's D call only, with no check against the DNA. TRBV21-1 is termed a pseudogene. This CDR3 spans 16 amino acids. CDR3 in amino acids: CASSKGTSGSTDTQYF. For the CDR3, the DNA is TGTGCCAGCAGCAAAGGGACTAGCGGTAGCACAGATACGCAGTATTTT.

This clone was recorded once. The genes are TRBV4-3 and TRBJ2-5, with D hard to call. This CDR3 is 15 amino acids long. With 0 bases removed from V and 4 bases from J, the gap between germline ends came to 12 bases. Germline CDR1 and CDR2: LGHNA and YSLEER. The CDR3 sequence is CASSQDRGILETQYF. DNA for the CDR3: TGCGCCAGCAGCCAAGATCGTGGGATACTAGAGACCCAGTACTTC.

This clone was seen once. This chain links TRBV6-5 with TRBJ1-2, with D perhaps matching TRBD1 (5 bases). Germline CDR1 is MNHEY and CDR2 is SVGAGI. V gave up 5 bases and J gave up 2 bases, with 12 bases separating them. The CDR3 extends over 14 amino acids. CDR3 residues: CASSVTGKNYGYTF. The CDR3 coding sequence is TGTGCCAGCAGTGTAACAGGAAAGAACTATGGCTACACCTTC.

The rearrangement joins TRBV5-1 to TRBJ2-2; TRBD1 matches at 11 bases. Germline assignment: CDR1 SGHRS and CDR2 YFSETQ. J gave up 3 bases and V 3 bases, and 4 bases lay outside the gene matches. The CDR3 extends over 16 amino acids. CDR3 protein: CASSWAGQGDTGELFF. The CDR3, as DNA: TGCGCCAGCAGCTGGGCGGGACAGGGGGACACCGGGGAGCTGTTTTTT.